The 24 T cell receptor beta chains below were found in one sample sequenced in a study of lymphopenia after photon versus proton radiotherapy. This table comes from immunoSEQ multiplex PCR, and its TCRdb copy is limited to in-frame clones, with some not included. The table has around 62,000 clones, approximately 84% seen once; the top ten hold around 2.1%. The material was peripheral blood, obtained from a patient treated with proton-based radiotherapy. These receptors came from a man aged 55 to 70 with pancreatic cancer.

This rearrangement joins TRBV7-3 to TRBJ2-3; 8 nucleotides align to TRBD2. The germline gives CDR1 SGHTA, CDR2 FQGTGA. The CDR3 covers 15 residues. V dropped 5 bases and J dropped 7; count of bases not matched to a gene: 11. CDR3 DNA sequence: TGTGCCAGCAGCCGGGCGGCGGGAGGCGGCTATACGCAGTATTTT. It specifies CASSRAAGGGYTQYF. The whole variable domain, remainder taken from reference TRBV7-3 and TRBJ2-3, is GAGVSQTPSNKVTEKGKYVELRCDPISGHTALYWYRQSLGQGPEFLIYFQGTGAADDSGLPNDRFFAVRPEGSVSTLKIQRTERGDSAVYLCASSRAAGGGYTQYFGPGTRLTVL.

The chain couples TRBV4-1 to TRBJ2-7; tentatively, D is TRBD1 (6 bases). The V end was cut by 5 bases, the J end by 2 bases, with 16 bases between. This CDR3 has 15 residues. CDR1 is MGHRA, CDR2 YSYEKL, per germline. The CDR3 is CASSKTRTVPYEQYF. The DNA for the CDR3 is TGCGCCAGCAGCAAGACCCGGACAGTTCCCTACGAGCAGTACTTC.

This clone was seen a handful of times. Additional DNA sequences in this sample encode the identical CDR3. The V call is TRBV2, the J call TRBJ2-2; D perhaps matches TRBD2 (6 bases). Trimming took off 6 bases at V and 8 bases at J, with 16 bases between the two ends. CDR1 and CDR2 (germline): SNHLY, FYNNEI. The CDR3 extends over 14 amino acids. The CDR3: CASRQTRFLGELFF. CDR3 in DNA: TGTGCCAGCAGACAGACTAGGTTTCTGGGGGAGCTGTTTTTT.

The V and J genes are TRBV30 and TRBJ2-2; TRBD2 aligns across 9 bases. Trimming at V came to 0 bases and at J to 4 bases, leaving 6 bases not matched to a gene. The CDR3 contains 16 residues. The V gene's germline CDR1 is GTSNPN and CDR2 SVGIG (reference sequence). CDR3 residues: CAWSVQRAGGTGELFF. For the CDR3, the DNA is TGTGCCTGGAGTGTACAACGAGCGGGGGGCACCGGGGAGCTGTTTTTT. Drawing the rest from reference TRBV30 and TRBJ2-2, the complete variable domain is SQTIHQWPATLVQPVGSPLSLECTVEGTSNPNLYWYRQAAGRGLQLLFYSVGIGQISSEVPQNLSASRPQDRQFILSSKKLLLSDSGFYLCAWSVQRAGGTGELFFGEGSRLTVL.

The gene calls are TRBV19 and TRBJ2-3, with 11 bases identical to TRBD1. The CDR3 totals 16 residues. In germline, CDR1 is LNHDA, CDR2 SQIVND (reference sequence). V lost 6 bases and J lost 6; bases outside the gene matches: 11. The CDR3 protein is CASRGEGTGGLDTQYF. Written as DNA, the CDR3 is TGTGCCAGTAGAGGGGAGGGGACAGGGGGACTGGATACGCAGTATTTT.

The V gene is TRBV9, the J gene TRBJ2-5; the D is unclear. There are 15 residues in the CDR3. In germline, CDR1 is SGDLS, CDR2 YYNGEE. V dropped 0 bases and J dropped 4 bases, with 13 bases sitting between them. The CDR3 DNA reads TGTGCCAGCAGCGTAGCTTCTGAGCCGGGAGAGACCCAGTACTTC. Translating it yields CASSVASEPGETQYF.

This chain joins TRBV19 and TRBJ2-5; the match to TRBD2 covers 12 bases. Trimming at V came to 5 bases and at J to 5 bases, leaving 6 bases not matched to a gene. The CDR3 totals 15 residues. CDR1 is LNHDA, CDR2 SQIVND, per germline (reference sequence). The CDR3 spells CASSPGLAGFETQYF. CDR3 sequence (DNA): TGTGCCAGTAGTCCCGGACTAGCGGGATTTGAGACCCAGTACTTC.

This sequence joins TRBV7-6 and TRBJ2-3; D might be TRBD2 (6 bases). V was shortened by 0 bases and J by 2 bases, with 9 bases between the two germline ends. The germline CDR1 and CDR2 sequences are SGHVS and FNYEAQ. The CDR3 is made up of 15 amino acids. CDR3 sequence: CASSLAGGPTDTQYF. The CDR3 DNA reads as TGTGCCAGCAGCTTAGCGGGAGGTCCCACAGATACGCAGTATTTT.

This clone was seen only once. V and J are TRBV6-6 and TRBJ2-3; 9 bases line up with TRBD2. Germline CDR1 and CDR2: MNHNY and SVGAGI (reference sequence). V lost 5 bases to trimming and J lost 4 bases; unmatched junction nucleotides: 7. The CDR3 consists of 15 residues. CDR3 nucleotide sequence: TGTGCCAGCAGTCCCTCTAGCGGGATATCAGATACGCAGTATTTT. It is translated as CASSPSSGISDTQYF.

This clone was detected only a few times. The chain links TRBV7-2 to TRBJ2-3; tentative D call: TRBD1 (6 bases). Deletions cut 5 bases from V and 11 bases from J, with 17 bases between. This CDR3 is built from 13 residues. Germline assignment: CDR1 SGHTA and CDR2 FQGNSA. CDR3 bases: TGTGCCAGCAGCCCCCGACAGGACCGTCAGCAGTATTTT. Translated: CASSPRQDRQQYF.

This clone has a single count. This chain uses TRBV5-4 with TRBJ2-3; 7 nucleotides match TRBD2. V lost 6 bases to trimming and J lost 0 bases; unmatched junction nucleotides: 4. CDR3 length equals 14 residues. The germline CDR1 and CDR2 sequences are SGHNT and YYREEE (reference sequence). In DNA, the CDR3 is TGTGCCAGCACCCTAGCGGCTAGCACAGATACGCAGTATTTT. This codes for CASTLAASTDTQYF. Combining the CDR3 with reference TRBV5-4 and TRBJ2-3 gives the whole variable domain ETGVTQSPTHLIKTRGQQVTLRCSSQSGHNTVSWYQQALGQGPQFIFQYYREEENGRGNFPPRFSGLQFPNYSSELNVNALELDDSALYLCASTLAASTDTQYFGPGTRLTVL.

The chain is built from TRBV28 and TRBJ2-1, with 11 bases matching TRBD2. Unmatched junction bases numbered 4, after V lost 2 bases and J lost 4 bases. From germline, CDR1 is MDHEN and CDR2 SYDVKM. The CDR3 is 16 residues long. The CDR3 sequence: CASSLGGTSGYNEQFF. In DNA form, the CDR3 reads TGTGCCAGCAGTTTAGGCGGGACTAGCGGATACAATGAGCAGTTCTTC.

The chain combines TRBV7-2 with TRBJ2-3; 8 positions agree with TRBD1. This CDR3 has 15 residues. Per germline, CDR1 SGHTA and CDR2 FQGNSA. J lost 3 bases, V lost 5 bases, and 7 bases had no gene match. CDR3 DNA: TGTGCCAGCAGCCGACGGACAGGGAGAACAGATACGCAGTATTTT. It specifies CASSRRTGRTDTQYF.

V usage is TRBV28 and J usage is TRBJ1-3; 7 bases are a match to TRBD1. Trimming took 6 bases from V and 2 from J; bases not matched to a gene: 10. CDR3 size: 16 residues. Germline values: CDR1 MDHEN, CDR2 SYDVKM. CDR3 protein: CASSFNRQGTGNTIYF. As DNA, the CDR3 is TGTGCCAGCAGCTTCAATCGACAGGGCACTGGAAACACCATATATTTT. Full variable domain (missing parts from reference TRBV28 and TRBJ1-3): DVKVTQSSRYLVKRTGEKVFLECVQDMDHENMFWYRQDPGLGLRLIYFSYDVKMKEKGDIPEGYSVSREKKERFSLILESASTNQTSMYLCASSFNRQGTGNTIYFGEGSWLTVV.

As regards this clone: A read error may account for a junction end that differs from germline. V is TRBV29-1 and J is TRBJ1-2, with D possibly being TRBD1 (5 bases). This CDR3 is built from 14 residues. The germline V gene has CDR1 SQVTM and CDR2 ANQGSEA. For the CDR3, the DNA is TGCAGCGCCGGGCAGGGTGGAAAGAACTATGGCCACACCTTC. Its translation: CSAGQGGKNYGHTF.

The V and J genes are TRBV13 and TRBJ2-1; D remains unclear. There are 16 residues in the CDR3. Trimming cost V 5 bases and J 8 bases, with 22 bases left between them. Germline CDR1 PRHDT, CDR2 FYEKMQ (reference sequence). The CDR3 DNA follows: TGTGCCAGCAGCCTACGCAGCCTGACCTGGTCTGATGAGCAGTTCTTC. The encoded protein is CASSLRSLTWSDEQFF.

This chain uses TRBV28 with TRBJ2-1, with D unclear. CDR3 size: 16 residues. Germline V gives CDR1 MDHEN, CDR2 SYDVKM. The V and J ends lost 5 bases and 6 bases respectively, with 20 bases between them. The CDR3 DNA follows: TGTGCCAGCAGTCGACAAGATCCCCGGTCTCGCAATGAGCAGTTCTTC. Residues: CASSRQDPRSRNEQFF. The variable domain in full, with the rest retrieved from reference TRBV28 and TRBJ2-1, is DVKVTQSSRYLVKRTGEKVFLECVQDMDHENMFWYRQDPGLGLRLIYFSYDVKMKEKGDIPEGYSVSREKKERFSLILESASTNQTSMYLCASSRQDPRSRNEQFFGPGTRLTVL.

The table lists this clone with a count of one. The rearrangement joins TRBV6-6 to TRBJ2-7, with D hard to call. The CDR3 extends over 14 amino acids. Germline assignment: CDR1 MNHNY and CDR2 SVGAGI (reference sequence). Trimming removed 6 bases at V and 3 bases at J, with 15 bases between. CDR3 in amino acids: CASRDPGQVYEQYF. The DNA of the CDR3 is TGTGCCAGCAGAGACCCGGGTCAAGTCTACGAGCAGTACTTC.

There are a few counts of this clone. The chain's CDR3 is CASRTRASYEQYF. CDR3 DNA sequence: TGCGCCAGCCGGACTCGGGCGTCCTACGAGCAGTACTTC. The rearrangement links TRBV23-1 to TRBJ2-7; TRBD2 is a possible D gene (5 bases). TRBV23-1 is designated an ORF whose function remains uncertain. CDR3 length: 13 residues. V lost 8 bases and J lost 1, with 12 bases in between.

This rearrangement joins TRBV5-1 to TRBJ1-1, with a weak D call TRBD1 (6 bases). Germline CDR1 is SGHRS and CDR2 is YFSETQ. The CDR3 consists of 14 residues. V lost 4 bases to trimming and J lost 1 base, with 11 bases between them. CDR3 sequence: CASSQGHRNTEAFF. For the CDR3, the DNA is TGCGCCAGCAGCCAGGGACACCGGAACACTGAAGCTTTCTTT.

This rearrangement joins TRBV7-2 to TRBJ2-5, with D possibly being TRBD1 or TRBD2 (5 bases each). The V end lost 5 bases, the J end lost 5 bases, and 9 bases lay between the germline ends. Germline V lookup: CDR1 SGHTA, CDR2 FQGNSA. The CDR3 runs 12 residues. CDR3 sequence reads: CASSRGPETQYF. DNA of the CDR3: TGTGCCAGCAGCCGGGGCCCCGAGACCCAGTACTTC.

This clone came up once. The V call is TRBV5-1, the J call TRBJ1-1; perhaps TRBD1 as D (5 bases). The ends were cut back, 1 base at V and 3 bases at J, with 13 bases in the middle. CDR3 size: 15 residues. Germline lookup yields CDR1 SGHRS and CDR2 YFSETQ. CDR3 sequence reads: CASSLQGWIDTEAFF. Written as DNA, the CDR3 is TGCGCCAGCAGCTTGCAGGGTTGGATAGACACTGAAGCTTTCTTT.

This clone has a handful of counts. V usage is TRBV6-5 and J usage is TRBJ1-5; D may be TRBD1 (6 bases). Trimming took 5 bases from V and 7 from J, leaving 15 bases between them. Germline lookup yields CDR1 MNHEY and CDR2 SVGAGI. This CDR3 comprises 14 residues. The CDR3: CASSLLKGGQPQHF. The DNA for the CDR3 is TGTGCCAGCAGTCTACTAAAGGGGGGACAGCCCCAGCATTTT.

Only one count was recorded for this clone. The chain links TRBV7-9 to TRBJ1-1; D gene uncertain. V lost 3 bases, J lost 0 bases, and 5 bases lay in between. From germline, CDR1 is SEHNR and CDR2 FQNEAQ (reference sequence). This CDR3 is 13 amino acids long. CDR3 protein: CASSLAMNTEAFF. As DNA, the CDR3 is TGTGCCAGCAGCTTGGCTATGAACACTGAAGCTTTCTTT.